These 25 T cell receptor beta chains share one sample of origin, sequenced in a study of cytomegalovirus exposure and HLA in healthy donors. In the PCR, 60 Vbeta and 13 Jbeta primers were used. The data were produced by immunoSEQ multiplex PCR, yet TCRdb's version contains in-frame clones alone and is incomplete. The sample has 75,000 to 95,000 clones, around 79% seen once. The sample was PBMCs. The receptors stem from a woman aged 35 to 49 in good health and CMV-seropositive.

Here the CDR3 DNA reads TGTGCCAGCACCCCCACCGGAGGGTTGATGAACACTGAAGCTTTCTTT. Protein sequence: CASTPTGGLMNTEAFF. The gene calls are TRBV2 and TRBJ1-1; D gene uncertain. The germline V gene has CDR1 SNHLY and CDR2 FYNNEI. Trimming took 7 bases from V and 0 from J, leaving 18 bases between them. The CDR3 length is 16 residues.

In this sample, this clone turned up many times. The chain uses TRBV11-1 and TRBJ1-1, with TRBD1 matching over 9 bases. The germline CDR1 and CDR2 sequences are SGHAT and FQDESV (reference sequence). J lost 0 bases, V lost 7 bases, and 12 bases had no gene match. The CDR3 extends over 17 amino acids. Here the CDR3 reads CASIRTGEMILNTEAFF. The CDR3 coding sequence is TGTGCCAGCATACGGACAGGGGAGATGATATTGAACACTGAAGCTTTCTTT.

CDR3 loop: CASSYSRLAIHEQFF. The CDR3 region has the DNA TGTGCCAGCAGTTACTCGAGGCTAGCTATCCATGAGCAGTTCTTC. J is TRBJ2-1 and V is TRBV6-5, with D tentatively TRBD2 (5 bases). This CDR3 comprises 15 residues. Germline V gene data show CDR1 as MNHEY and CDR2 as SVGAGI. The germline V and J ends were trimmed by 0 bases and 8 bases, with 14 bases remaining between them.

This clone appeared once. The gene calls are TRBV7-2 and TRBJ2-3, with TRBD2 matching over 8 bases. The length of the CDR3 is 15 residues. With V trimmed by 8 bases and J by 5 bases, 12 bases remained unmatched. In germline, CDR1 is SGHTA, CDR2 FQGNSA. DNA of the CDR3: TGTGCCAGCTTGATTTCGGGGGGGCAGATAGATACGCAGTATTTT. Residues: CASLISGGQIDTQYF.

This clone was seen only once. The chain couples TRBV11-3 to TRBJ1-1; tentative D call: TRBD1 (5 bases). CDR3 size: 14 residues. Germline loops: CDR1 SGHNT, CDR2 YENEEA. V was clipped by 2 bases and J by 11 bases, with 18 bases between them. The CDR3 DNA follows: TGTGCCAGCAGCTTACAGGGTGGCGGTATTGTGGCTTTCTTT. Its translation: CASSLQGGGIVAFF.

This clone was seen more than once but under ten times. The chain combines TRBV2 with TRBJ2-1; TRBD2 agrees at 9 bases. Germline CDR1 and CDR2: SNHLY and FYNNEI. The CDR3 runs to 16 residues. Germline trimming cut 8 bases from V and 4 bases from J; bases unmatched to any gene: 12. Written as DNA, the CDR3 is TGTGCCAGCGTTCGTGACCGGGCGGGAGGGTACAATGAGCAGTTCTTC. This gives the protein CASVRDRAGGYNEQFF.

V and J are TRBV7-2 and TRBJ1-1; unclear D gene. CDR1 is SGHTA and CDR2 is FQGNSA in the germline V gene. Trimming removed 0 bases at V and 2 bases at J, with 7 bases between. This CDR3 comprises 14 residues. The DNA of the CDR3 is TGTGCCAGCAGCTTAGCGGGCAGTAACACTGAAGCTTTCTTT. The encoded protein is CASSLAGSNTEAFF.

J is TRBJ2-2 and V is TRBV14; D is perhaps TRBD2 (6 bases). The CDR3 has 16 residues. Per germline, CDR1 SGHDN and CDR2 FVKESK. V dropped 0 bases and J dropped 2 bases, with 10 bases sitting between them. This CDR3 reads CASSQELAANTGELFF. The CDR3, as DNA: TGTGCCAGCAGCCAAGAACTAGCAGCAAACACCGGGGAGCTGTTTTTT.

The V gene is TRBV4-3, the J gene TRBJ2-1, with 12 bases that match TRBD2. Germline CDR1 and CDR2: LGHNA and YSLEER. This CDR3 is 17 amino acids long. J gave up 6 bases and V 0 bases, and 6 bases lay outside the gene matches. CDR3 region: CASSQDLTSGGFNEQFF. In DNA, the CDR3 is TGCGCCAGCAGCCAAGATCTCACTAGCGGGGGGTTCAATGAGCAGTTCTTC.

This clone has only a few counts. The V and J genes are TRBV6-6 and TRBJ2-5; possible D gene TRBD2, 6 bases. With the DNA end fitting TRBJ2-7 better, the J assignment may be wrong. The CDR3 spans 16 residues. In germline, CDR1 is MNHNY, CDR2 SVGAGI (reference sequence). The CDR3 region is CASSYTRGTPTYEQYF. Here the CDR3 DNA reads TGTGCCAGCAGTTATACCCGCGGGACGCCCACCTACGAGCAGTACTTC.

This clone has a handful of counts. The CDR3 nucleotides are TGTGCCAGAAGCTTTGCTGGGGGCGTGGAGCCCCAGCATTTT. Translated: CARSFAGGVEPQHF. The chain links TRBV5-3 to TRBJ1-5; a weak D match, TRBD1 (6 bases). TRBV5-3 is an open reading frame, and its role is uncertain. The CDR3 runs 14 residues. V shed 2 bases and J shed 8 bases, with 14 bases lying between them.

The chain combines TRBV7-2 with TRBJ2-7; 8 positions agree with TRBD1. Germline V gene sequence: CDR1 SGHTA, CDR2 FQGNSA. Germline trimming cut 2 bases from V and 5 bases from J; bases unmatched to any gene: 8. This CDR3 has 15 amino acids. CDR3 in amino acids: CASSLQDRVNHEQYF. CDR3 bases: TGTGCCAGCAGCTTACAGGACAGGGTGAACCACGAGCAGTACTTC.

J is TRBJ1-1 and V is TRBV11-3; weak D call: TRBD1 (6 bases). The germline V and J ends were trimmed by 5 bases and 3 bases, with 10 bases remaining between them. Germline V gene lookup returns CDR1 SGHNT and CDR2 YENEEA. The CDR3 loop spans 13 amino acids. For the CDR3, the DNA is TGTGCCAGCAGCCCACGACAGGACACTGAAGCTTTCTTT. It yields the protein CASSPRQDTEAFF.

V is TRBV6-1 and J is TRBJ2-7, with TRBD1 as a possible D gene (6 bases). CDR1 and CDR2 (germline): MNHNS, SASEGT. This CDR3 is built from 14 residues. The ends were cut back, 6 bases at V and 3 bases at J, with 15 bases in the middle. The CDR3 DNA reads TGTGCCAGCAGCCCCACTGGACAGAACTACGAGCAGTACTTC. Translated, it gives CASSPTGQNYEQYF.

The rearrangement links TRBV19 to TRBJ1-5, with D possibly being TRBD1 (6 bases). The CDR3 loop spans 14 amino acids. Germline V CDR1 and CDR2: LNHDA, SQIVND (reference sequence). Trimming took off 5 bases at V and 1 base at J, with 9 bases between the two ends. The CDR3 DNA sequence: TGTGCCAGTAGTGCCGGACAGAGCAATCAGCCCCAGCATTTT. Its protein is CASSAGQSNQPQHF. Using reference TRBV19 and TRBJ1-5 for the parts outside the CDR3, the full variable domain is DGGITQSPKYLFRKEGQNVTLSCEQNLNHDAMYWYRQDPGQGLRLIYYSQIVNDFQKGDIAEGYSVSREKKESFPLTVTSAQKNPTAFYLCASSAGQSNQPQHFGDGTRLSIL.

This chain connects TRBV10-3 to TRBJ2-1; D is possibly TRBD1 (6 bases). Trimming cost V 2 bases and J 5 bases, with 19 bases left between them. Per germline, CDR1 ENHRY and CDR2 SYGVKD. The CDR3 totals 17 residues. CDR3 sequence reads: CAISEALGHGGHNEQFF. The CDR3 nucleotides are TGTGCCATCAGTGAGGCGCTAGGCCATGGGGGCCACAATGAGCAGTTCTTC.

The CDR3 region is CASSQGLAGAPDTQYF. CDR3 DNA sequence: TGTGCCAGCAGCCAGGGACTAGCGGGAGCGCCAGATACGCAGTATTTT. The chain uses TRBV7-2 and TRBJ2-3; 14 positions match TRBD2. This CDR3 region has 16 residues. V lost 5 bases, J lost 4 bases, and 5 bases stayed unmatched. Germline V gives CDR1 SGHTA, CDR2 FQGNSA.

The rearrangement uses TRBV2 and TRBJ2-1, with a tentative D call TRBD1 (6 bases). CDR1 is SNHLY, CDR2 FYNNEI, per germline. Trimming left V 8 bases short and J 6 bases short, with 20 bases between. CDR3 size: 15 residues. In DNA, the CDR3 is TGTGCCAGCGATTGGGGCGCCGGACAGAGCAATGAGCAGTTCTTC. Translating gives CASDWGAGQSNEQFF.

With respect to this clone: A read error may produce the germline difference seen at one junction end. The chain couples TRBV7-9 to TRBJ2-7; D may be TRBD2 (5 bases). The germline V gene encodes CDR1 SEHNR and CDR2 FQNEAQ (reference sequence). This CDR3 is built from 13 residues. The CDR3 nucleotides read TGTTCCAGCAGCGTCGACTACATCTACGAGCAGTACTTC. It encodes CSSSVDYIYEQYF.

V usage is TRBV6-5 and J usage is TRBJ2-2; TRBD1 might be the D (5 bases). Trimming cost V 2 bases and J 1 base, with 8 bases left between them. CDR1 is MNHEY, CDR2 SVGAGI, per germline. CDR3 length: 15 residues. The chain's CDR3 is CASSYGAGNTGELFF. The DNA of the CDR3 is TGTGCCAGCAGTTACGGGGCAGGGAACACCGGGGAGCTGTTTTTT.

The CDR3, as DNA: TGCGCCAGCAGCTTGCCTGGGACAGGACATTACGAGCAGTACTTC. This codes for CASSLPGTGHYEQYF. The gene calls are TRBV5-1 and TRBJ2-7; TRBD1 matches at 8 bases. Germline V CDR1 and CDR2: SGHRS, YFSETQ. The CDR3 extends over 15 amino acids. V lost 1 base to trimming and J lost 4 bases; unmatched junction nucleotides: 7.

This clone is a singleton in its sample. The CDR3 here is CASSQDRGTGVDGYTF. Written as DNA, the CDR3 is TGTGCCAGCAGCCAAGATAGAGGGACAGGGGTTGATGGCTACACCTTC. This chain uses TRBV14 with TRBJ1-2; 10 bases fit TRBD1. V lost 0 bases and J lost 6; bases outside the gene matches: 7. The CDR3 loop spans 16 amino acids. The germline V gene encodes CDR1 SGHDN and CDR2 FVKESK.

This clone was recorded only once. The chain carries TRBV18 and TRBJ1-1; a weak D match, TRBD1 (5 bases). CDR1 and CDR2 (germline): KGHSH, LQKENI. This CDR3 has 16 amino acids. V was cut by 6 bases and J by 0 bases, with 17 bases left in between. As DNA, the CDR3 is TGTGCCAGCTCGCAGAGGACACAAGCCTTGAACACTGAAGCTTTCTTT. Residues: CASSQRTQALNTEAFF.

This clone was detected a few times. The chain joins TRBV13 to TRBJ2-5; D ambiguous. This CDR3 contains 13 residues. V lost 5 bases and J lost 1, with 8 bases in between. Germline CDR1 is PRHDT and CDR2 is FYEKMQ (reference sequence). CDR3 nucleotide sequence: TGTGCCAGCAGCCTCACTCGCCAAGAGACCCAGTACTTC. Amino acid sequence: CASSLTRQETQYF.

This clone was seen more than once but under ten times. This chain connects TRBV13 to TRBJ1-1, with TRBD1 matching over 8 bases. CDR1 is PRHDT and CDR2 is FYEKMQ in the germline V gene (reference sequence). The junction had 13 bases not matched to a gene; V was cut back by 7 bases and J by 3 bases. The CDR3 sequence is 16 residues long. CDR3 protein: CASNFRQGRGYTEAFF. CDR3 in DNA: TGTGCCAGCAACTTCCGACAGGGGAGGGGGTACACTGAAGCTTTCTTT.